The 21 T cell receptor beta chains listed next were all sequenced from one sample in a study of human thymus T cells. Measured with immunoSEQ multiplex PCR; TCRdb has only the in-frame clones, and not every one. The table has about 50,000 clones, 85% to 95% seen once. Source material: blood. These receptors were taken from a girl under three years old with a congenital heart defect but otherwise immunologically healthy.

The chain carries TRBV6-5 and TRBJ2-5; TRBD1 aligns across 7 bases. J lost 1 base, V lost 2 bases, and 4 bases had no gene match. This CDR3 contains 15 residues. Germline CDR1 MNHEY, CDR2 SVGAGI. The CDR3 loop is CASSYAGQAQETQYF. CDR3 DNA: TGTGCCAGCAGTTACGCCGGACAGGCCCAAGAGACCCAGTACTTC.

The V and J genes are TRBV25-1 and TRBJ2-1; tentative D call: TRBD2 (5 bases). The CDR3 has 13 residues. Deletions cut 6 bases from V and 1 base from J, with 7 bases between. Germline CDR1 MGHDK, CDR2 SYGVNS. CDR3 protein: CASRRDSYNEQFF. The CDR3 DNA sequence: TGTGCCAGCAGACGGGATTCCTACAATGAGCAGTTCTTC.

The rearrangement uses TRBV6-1 and TRBJ2-5; D is uncertain. Germline V gene lookup returns CDR1 MNHNS and CDR2 SASEGT. The CDR3 is 10 amino acids. Trimming left V 9 bases short and J 5 bases short, with 7 bases between. The CDR3 reads CASGMETQYF. CDR3 in DNA: TGTGCCAGTGGAATGGAGACCCAGTACTTC.

This chain joins TRBV15 and TRBJ2-5; 8 nucleotides agree with TRBD2. The CDR3 loop spans 17 amino acids. CDR1 is LNHNV, CDR2 YYDKDF, per germline (reference sequence). The V gene end was trimmed by 0 bases and the J gene end by 4 bases; junction bases not matched to a gene: 10. In DNA, the CDR3 is TGTGCCACCAGCAGAGATGTCATAGCGGGAATGTTAGAGACCCAGTACTTC. Translating it yields CATSRDVIAGMLETQYF.

The table lists this clone with a count of one. V gene TRBV30 combines with J gene TRBJ2-5, with 7 bases matching TRBD1. The CDR3 is 13 amino acids. V gave up 1 base and J gave up 2 bases; unmatched junction bases: 1. Per the germline V gene, CDR1 is GTSNPN and CDR2 is SVGIG (reference sequence). CDR3 sequence (DNA): TGTGCCTGGAGTGGACAGGGACAAGAGACCCAGTACTTC. It translates to CAWSGQGQETQYF. Full variable domain (missing parts from reference TRBV30 and TRBJ2-5): SQTIHQWPATLVQPVGSPLSLECTVEGTSNPNLYWYRQAAGRGLQLLFYSVGIGQISSEVPQNLSASRPQDRQFILSSKKLLLSDSGFYLCAWSGQGQETQYFGPGTRLLVL.

The chain links TRBV6-1 to TRBJ1-1; tentative D call: TRBD1 (5 bases). Germline CDR1 MNHNS, CDR2 SASEGT. The CDR3 has 13 amino acids. With 6 bases removed from V and 3 bases from J, the gap between germline ends came to 11 bases. The CDR3 DNA reads as TGTGCCAGCAGATCTCAGGGATACACTGAAGCTTTCTTT. Its protein product is CASRSQGYTEAFF.

The V and J genes are TRBV4-1 and TRBJ1-2; 9 bases match TRBD1. J lost 7 bases, V lost 1 base, and 1 base had no gene match. Germline CDR1 MGHRA, CDR2 YSYEKL. CDR3 length: 13 amino acids. Here the CDR3 reads CASSQGTGVGYTF. The CDR3 nucleotides are TGCGCCAGCAGCCAAGGGACAGGGGTTGGCTACACCTTC.

The chain has TRBV19 and TRBJ1-2; D uncertain. The CDR3 spans 13 residues. V was clipped by 3 bases and J by 9 bases, with 14 bases between them. Germline CDR1 is LNHDA and CDR2 is SQIVND (reference sequence). The CDR3, as DNA: TGTGCCAGTAGTATGTACAAGGATTTGAGCTACACCTTC. Translating gives CASSMYKDLSYTF. The whole variable domain, remainder taken from reference TRBV19 and TRBJ1-2, is DGGITQSPKYLFRKEGQNVTLSCEQNLNHDAMYWYRQDPGQGLRLIYYSQIVNDFQKGDIAEGYSVSREKKESFPLTVTSAQKNPTAFYLCASSMYKDLSYTFGSGTRLTVV.

This clone was found once. The chain uses TRBV18 and TRBJ2-3, with D tentatively TRBD2 (6 bases). The CDR3 consists of 14 residues. Germline loops: CDR1 KGHSH, CDR2 LQKENI. The germline V and J ends were trimmed by 4 bases and 3 bases, with 11 bases remaining between them. This CDR3 is CASSRTEGTDTQYF. Written as DNA, the CDR3 is TGTGCCAGCTCACGGACGGAGGGGACAGATACGCAGTATTTT.

The chain recombines TRBV29-1 with TRBJ1-2; D perhaps matches TRBD1 (5 bases). This CDR3 is built from 14 residues. V was trimmed by 1 base and J by 4 bases, leaving 13 bases between them. Germline CDR1 is SQVTM and CDR2 is ANQGSEA. The CDR3 sequence is CSVEGGTGIYGYTF. The CDR3 DNA is TGCAGCGTTGAAGGGGGGACGGGGATCTATGGCTACACCTTC.

This chain joins TRBV9 and TRBJ1-2; no firm D call. Germline CDR1 SGDLS, CDR2 YYNGEE. Trimming cost V 4 bases and J 1 base, with 14 bases left between them. The CDR3 is 15 residues long. The CDR3 region has the DNA TGTGCCAGCAGCCCCCGGACCTCACTTAACTATGGCTACACCTTC. It encodes CASSPRTSLNYGYTF. Complete variable domain (other parts from reference TRBV9 and TRBJ1-2): DSGVTQTPKHLITATGQRVTLRCSPRSGDLSVYWYQQSLDQGLQFLIQYYNGEERAKGNILERFSAQQFPDLHSELNLSSLELGDSALYFCASSPRTSLNYGYTFGSGTRLTVV.

J is TRBJ2-1 and V is TRBV5-6; 7 bases align to TRBD2. V lost 0 bases and J lost 5; bases outside the gene matches: 11. Germline V gene sequence: CDR1 SGHDT, CDR2 YYEEEE. This CDR3 has 17 amino acids. This chain's CDR3 is CASSLEGVAGKHNEQFF. The CDR3 coding sequence is TGTGCCAGCAGCTTGGAGGGTGTAGCGGGTAAACACAATGAGCAGTTCTTC.

In this sample, this clone turned up once. This rearrangement joins TRBV7-8 to TRBJ2-5, with D maybe TRBD2 (5 bases). V was trimmed by 6 bases and J by 5 bases, leaving 13 bases between them. The CDR3 is 13 residues long. Per the germline V gene, CDR1 is SGHVS and CDR2 is FQNEAQ. The CDR3 here is CASSYGVDETQYF. In DNA, the CDR3 is TGTGCCAGCAGTTACGGGGTGGACGAGACCCAGTACTTC.

V gene TRBV7-9 combines with J gene TRBJ2-3, with unresolved D. Germline V lookup: CDR1 SEHNR, CDR2 FQNEAQ (reference sequence). V dropped 1 base and J dropped 5 bases, with 10 bases sitting between them. The CDR3 runs to 14 residues. The CDR3 coding sequence is TGTGCCAGCAGCTTAGGCTACACTGTAGATACGCAGTATTTT. Its translation: CASSLGYTVDTQYF.

The rearrangement links TRBV4-2 to TRBJ2-7; TRBD2 matches 7 bases. The CDR3 is 13 amino acids. In germline, CDR1 is LGHNA, CDR2 YNFKEQ. The trim removed 3 bases at V and 6 bases at J, leaving 5 bases unmatched. The CDR3 DNA follows: TGTGCCAGCAGCCACCTGGGGGGGGGCGAGCAGTACTTC. Translation: CASSHLGGGEQYF.

CDR3 amino acids: CASRGLAGYQETQYF. CDR3 sequence (DNA): TGTGCCAGCAGGGGACTAGCGGGGTACCAAGAGACCCAGTACTTC. The chain links TRBV2 to TRBJ2-5; the match to TRBD2 covers 13 bases. V lost 6 bases and J lost 0; bases outside the gene matches: 1. This CDR3 contains 15 residues. Germline CDR1 and CDR2: SNHLY and FYNNEI.

V gene TRBV7-6 combines with J gene TRBJ1-4; D gene ambiguous. Germline V lookup: CDR1 SGHVS, CDR2 FNYEAQ. The CDR3 length is 13 residues. Deletions cut 6 bases from V and 10 bases from J, with 15 bases between. CDR3 loop: CASSLDPWGKLFF. Written as DNA, the CDR3 is TGTGCCAGCAGTCTCGACCCGTGGGGAAAACTGTTTTTT.

V and J are TRBV21-1 and TRBJ1-3; TRBD1 was called by the table and not checked on the DNA. TRBV21-1 is listed as a pseudogene. The CDR3 spans 12 residues. For the CDR3, the DNA is TGTGCCGCGGCAGGGGGGGGAAACACCATATATTTT. Encoded protein: CAAAGGGNTIYF.

The rearrangement uses TRBV5-5 and TRBJ2-1; D tentatively reads TRBD1 or TRBD2 (6 bases each). V gave up 2 bases and J gave up 10 bases, with 16 bases separating them. This CDR3 comprises 14 residues. CDR1 is SGHKS, CDR2 YYEKEE, per germline (reference sequence). DNA for the CDR3: TGTGCCAGCAGCTTACTACCCCGAGGGGGGGAGCAGTTCTTC. Protein: CASSLLPRGGEQFF.

The chain has TRBV5-1 and TRBJ2-7; TRBD1 is a possible D gene (6 bases). V lost 0 bases and J lost 3, with 25 bases in between. CDR1 is SGHRS, CDR2 YFSETQ, per germline. The CDR3 length is 19 residues. This CDR3 reads CASSLGSLFRQERHYEQYF. CDR3 coding DNA: TGCGCCAGCAGCTTGGGTTCTCTTTTCCGACAGGAGAGACACTACGAGCAGTACTTC.

CDR3 loop: CSVVQLLRDNEQFF. DNA for the CDR3: TGCAGCGTTGTGCAGTTGCTAAGGGACAATGAGCAGTTCTTC. This chain uses TRBV29-1 with TRBJ2-1, with D hard to call. This CDR3 region has 14 residues. Between the trimmed V and J ends, which lost 4 bases and 5 bases, there was a span of 15 bases. CDR1 and CDR2 (germline): SQVTM, ANQGSEA.